The rows below give T cell receptor beta chains drawn from one sample of a study of control samples from healthy donors and cancer patients. Sequenced by immunoSEQ multiplex PCR; TCRdb stores in-frame clones only, minus some. This table has tens of thousands of clones, around 90% appearing once. The sequenced sample consisted of blood. The origin of the receptors is a woman in her 70s in good health. The CDR3 runs from the conserved cysteine through the conserved F or W. A D gene is named only where the DNA matches it firmly. Clone size is given for some rows only: seen once, a few or many times, or a class if the clone is expanded.

V	size	D	J	CDR3	DNA
TRBV4-1	NA	NA	TRBJ1-6	CASRPTSSYNSPLHF	TGCGCCAGCAGGCCTACATCCTCCTATAATTCACCCCTCCACTTT
TRBV21-1	few	NA	TRBJ1-5	CASSKEGWGRSNQPQHF	TGTGCCAGCAGCAAAGAAGGGTGGGGCAGGAGCAATCAGCCCCAGCATTTT
TRBV2	NA	NA	TRBJ1-3	CASSPGPPRTIYF	TGTGCCAGCAGTCCTGGGCCTCCGAGGACCATATATTTT
TRBV3-1/TRBV3-2	NA	NA	TRBJ1-1	CASSQVGFETEAFF	TGTGCCAGCAGCCAAGTGGGGTTTGAAACTGAAGCTTTCTTT
TRBV19	NA	NA	TRBJ2-1	CAISPGSGEQFF	TGTGCCATCTCCCCCGGGAGCGGTGAGCAGTTCTTC
TRBV4-3	NA	TRBD2	TRBJ2-1	CASSLQSGSYNEQFF	TGCGCCAGCAGCCTACAAAGCGGGAGCTACAATGAGCAGTTCTTC
TRBV4-1	NA	TRBD1	TRBJ1-6	CASSQAAGQGGLRSYNSPLHF	TGCGCCAGCAGCCAAGCGGCGGGACAGGGTGGTTTGAGATCCTATAATTCACCCCTCCACTTT
TRBV14	NA	NA	TRBJ2-1	CASSQEAIRVGRHNEQFF	TGTGCCAGCAGCCAAGAGGCGATAAGGGTAGGAAGACACAATGAGCAGTTCTTC
TRBV3-1/TRBV3-2	NA	NA	TRBJ2-7	CASSQDLRQNYEQYF	TGTGCCAGCAGCCAAGATCTTAGGCAGAACTACGAGCAGTACTTC
TRBV6-1	once	NA	TRBJ1-1	CASSEAQGGASEAFF	TGTGCCAGCAGTGAAGCGCAGGGAGGGGCCTCTGAAGCTTTCTTT